This TCR beta chain appears in the sequencing data of a study of T cell responses to AZD1222 COVID-19 vaccine. Study-level results: A mostly white British donor set with more females was recruited, and clonal diversity was possibly underestimated.

Clones were read by immunoSEQ multiplex PCR, and TCRdb kept only the in-frame ones, dropping some. The sample lists 55,000 to 80,000 clones, nearly 90% seen once, with roughly 27% in the top ten. In regard to this clone: Its antigen is unidentified.

This CDR3 has 15 residues. V was clipped by 4 bases and J by 5 bases; unmatched bases: 8. Per germline, CDR1 SGDLS and CDR2 YYNGEE. This receptor was obtained from an adult who received the AZD1222 COVID-19 vaccine. This specimen consisted of peripheral blood, obtained 28 days after the second AZD1222 dose. This chain links TRBV9 with TRBJ2-1; 8 bases line up with TRBD2. The CDR3 here is CASSLALAENNEQFF. Written as DNA, the CDR3 is TGTGCCAGCAGCTTAGCACTAGCGGAAAACAATGAGCAGTTCTTC.